These 14 T cell receptor beta chains share one sample of origin, sequenced in a study of a mutant IDH1 vaccine in newly diagnosed glioma. Time point: week 5, during vaccination. With topical imiquimod, each dose of the vaccine consisted of 300 ug of mutant IDH1 20-mer peptide. Repertoires were generated with immunoSEQ multiplex PCR, while TCRdb's copy carries only in-frame clones and drops some. Of 40,000 or so clones listed, approximately 90% are singletons. These receptors have no known antigen. The sequences come from PBMCs, collected from a glioma patient whose treatment included an IDH1 peptide vaccine. Source of these receptors: a man between 50 and 59 years old with glioma.

The J gene is TRBJ2-1, the V gene TRBV6-6, with 11 positions matching TRBD2. V lost 6 bases, J lost 8 bases, and 12 bases stayed unmatched. CDR3 length: 16 amino acids. The germline gives CDR1 MNHNY, CDR2 SVGAGI (reference sequence). The CDR3 nucleotides read TGTGCCAGCAGGCCGCCGGGACTAGCGGTCTTGGATGAGCAGTTCTTC. This codes for CASRPPGLAVLDEQFF.

The gene calls are TRBV10-2 and TRBJ2-7; a weak D match, TRBD2 (7 bases). Looked up from germline, CDR1 is WSHSY and CDR2 is SAAADI. This CDR3 has 15 residues. The V and J ends lost 8 bases and 3 bases respectively, with 20 bases between them. CDR3: CASGGGGSLLYEQYF. Written as DNA, the CDR3 is TGCGCCAGCGGGGGGGGCGGGAGCCTCCTCTACGAGCAGTACTTC.

This clone was counted a single time. This chain connects TRBV7-2 to TRBJ1-2, with a weak D call TRBD1 (6 bases). With 3 bases removed from V and 7 bases from J, the gap between germline ends came to 12 bases. The CDR3 is made up of 13 amino acids. Germline loops: CDR1 SGHTA, CDR2 FQGNSA. CDR3 loop: CASSFNRVGGYTF. CDR3 DNA sequence: TGTGCCAGCAGCTTTAACAGGGTCGGTGGCTACACCTTC.

This clone was observed a few times. CDR3 DNA sequence: TGTGCCAGCAGCTTGTCATGGACAGAGGAACTGGAAAAACTGTTTTTT. Protein: CASSLSWTEELEKLFF. The chain has TRBV5-6 and TRBJ1-4; the D gene is possibly TRBD1 (6 bases). The V end lost 1 base, the J end lost 8 bases, and 18 bases lay between the germline ends. Germline CDR1 SGHDT, CDR2 YYEEEE. The length of the CDR3 is 16 residues. The variable domain in full, with the rest retrieved from reference TRBV5-6 and TRBJ1-4, is DAGVTQSPTHLIKTRGQQVTLRCSPKSGHDTVSWYQQALGQGPQFIFQYYEEEERQRGNFPDRFSGHQFPNYSSELNVNALLLGDSALYLCASSLSWTEELEKLFFGSGTQLSVL.

In this sample, this clone turned up once. The V gene is TRBV11-1, the J gene TRBJ2-5; perhaps TRBD2 as D (5 bases). Trimming pared 5 bases from V and 2 bases from J, leaving 15 bases between. This CDR3 contains 15 residues. Germline CDR1 reads SGHAT; CDR2 reads FQDESV (reference sequence). The CDR3 bases are TGTGCCAGCAGCCTCCTCCCCGGGGATCAAGAGACCCAGTACTTC. It encodes CASSLLPGDQETQYF. The full variable domain, rest sourced from reference TRBV11-1 and TRBJ2-5, is EAEVAQSPRYKITEKSQAVAFWCDPISGHATLYWYRQILGQGPELLVQFQDESVVDDSQLPKDRFSAERLKGVDSTLKIQPAELGDSAMYLCASSLLPGDQETQYFGPGTRLLVL.

The rearrangement links TRBV11-2 to TRBJ1-2; D gene ambiguous. This CDR3 spans 14 amino acids. Trimming removed 5 bases at V and 4 bases at J, with 14 bases between. Germline lookup yields CDR1 SGHAT and CDR2 FQNNGV. The CDR3 DNA follows: TGTGCCAGCAGCCCTCCACGGGTCCGCTATGGCTACACCTTC. Its protein is CASSPPRVRYGYTF.

CDR3 DNA: TGTGCCACCAGCAGAGAGGCGTCCTACGAGCAGTACTTC. Its translation: CATSREASYEQYF. The rearrangement uses TRBV15 and TRBJ2-7, with no clear D. The CDR3 length is 13 residues. Germline CDR1 LNHNV, CDR2 YYDKDF (reference sequence). Trimming took off 0 bases at V and 1 base at J, with 4 bases between the two ends.

This rearrangement joins TRBV19 to TRBJ1-4; D may be TRBD1 (5 bases). Between the trimmed V and J ends, which lost 4 bases and 3 bases, there was a span of 18 bases. This CDR3 spans 17 amino acids. Looked up from germline, CDR1 is LNHDA and CDR2 is SQIVND (reference sequence). CDR3 sequence: CASSTSTTRAPNEKLFF. CDR3 coding DNA: TGTGCCAGTAGTACCAGCACGACCAGGGCCCCTAATGAAAAACTGTTTTTT. Full variable domain (rest looked up from reference TRBV19 and TRBJ1-4): DGGITQSPKYLFRKEGQNVTLSCEQNLNHDAMYWYRQDPGQGLRLIYYSQIVNDFQKGDIAEGYSVSREKKESFPLTVTSAQKNPTAFYLCASSTSTTRAPNEKLFFGSGTQLSVL.

The gene calls are TRBV19 and TRBJ2-2; 16 bases are shared with TRBD2. The CDR3 has 18 amino acids. Germline CDR1 LNHDA, CDR2 SQIVND (reference sequence). Trimming cost V 4 bases and J 9 bases; bases outside gene matches: 11. Here the CDR3 reads CASSTRKGLAGGLRELFF. Here the CDR3 DNA reads TGTGCCAGTAGTACCCGAAAGGGACTAGCGGGAGGGCTACGGGAGCTGTTTTTT.

This chain connects TRBV18 to TRBJ1-1, with a tentative D call TRBD1 (5 bases). The CDR3 runs to 15 residues. In germline, CDR1 is KGHSH, CDR2 LQKENI. V was clipped by 3 bases and J by 1 base, with 12 bases between them. CDR3 sequence: CASSPAGRGNTEAFF. The CDR3 DNA reads TGTGCCAGCTCACCCGCGGGGCGGGGGAACACTGAAGCTTTCTTT.

The genes are TRBV15 and TRBJ2-5; a weak D match, TRBD1 (5 bases). V lost 7 bases and J 5 bases, leaving 14 bases between the germline ends. The CDR3 has 13 amino acids. The germline V gene encodes CDR1 LNHNV and CDR2 YYDKDF (reference sequence). CDR3 loop: CATTSGQSETQYF. The CDR3 region has the DNA TGTGCCACCACCAGTGGACAATCCGAGACCCAGTACTTC. Complete variable domain (other parts from reference TRBV15 and TRBJ2-5): DAMVIQNPRYQVTQFGKPVTLSCSQTLNHNVMYWYQQKSSQAPKLLFHYYDKDFNNEADTPDNFQSRRPNTSFCFLDIRSPGLGDTAMYLCATTSGQSETQYFGPGTRLLVL.

The V gene is TRBV18, the J gene TRBJ2-7; D is tentatively TRBD1 or TRBD2 (5 bases each). The CDR3 spans 15 residues. Trimming shortened V by 4 bases and J by 2 bases, and 15 bases separated the two germline ends. Germline CDR1 is KGHSH and CDR2 is LQKENI. CDR3 DNA: TGTGCCAGCTCACACCCGGGACCCCTTACCTACGAGCAGTACTTC. Amino acid sequence: CASSHPGPLTYEQYF.

The V and J genes are TRBV30 and TRBJ2-1, with TRBD2 identical over 7 bases. V was pared by 0 bases and J by 8 bases, with 10 bases of the junction left unmatched. Germline CDR1 GTSNPN, CDR2 SVGIG (reference sequence). There are 15 residues in the CDR3. The CDR3 coding sequence is TGTGCCTGGAGTGTAGGAGCGGGATCGGGGGATGAGCAGTTCTTC. Translating gives CAWSVGAGSGDEQFF.

The rearrangement uses TRBV10-3 and TRBJ2-7; D is possibly TRBD2 (6 bases). The CDR3 is 15 amino acids. The germline CDR1 and CDR2 sequences are ENHRY and SYGVKD. V dropped 4 bases and J dropped 0 bases, with 13 bases sitting between them. CDR3 in amino acids: CAISGAGRSSYEQYF. DNA of the CDR3: TGTGCCATCAGTGGGGCGGGGCGCAGCTCCTACGAGCAGTACTTC.